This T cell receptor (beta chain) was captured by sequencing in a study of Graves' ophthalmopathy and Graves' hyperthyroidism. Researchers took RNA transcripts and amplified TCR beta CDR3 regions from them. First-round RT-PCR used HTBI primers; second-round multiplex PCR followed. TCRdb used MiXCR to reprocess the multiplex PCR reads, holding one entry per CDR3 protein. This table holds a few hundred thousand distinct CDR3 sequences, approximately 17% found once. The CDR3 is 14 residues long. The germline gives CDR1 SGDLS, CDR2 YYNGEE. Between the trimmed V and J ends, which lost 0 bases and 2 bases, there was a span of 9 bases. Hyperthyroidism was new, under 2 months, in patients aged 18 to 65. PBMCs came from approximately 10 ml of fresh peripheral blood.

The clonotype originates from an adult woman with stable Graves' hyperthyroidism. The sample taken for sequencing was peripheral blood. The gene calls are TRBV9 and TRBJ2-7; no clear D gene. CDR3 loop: CASSVDALTYEQYF. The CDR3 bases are TGTGCCAGCAGCGTAGATGCACTTACCTACGAGCAGTACTTC.